This T cell receptor beta chain was sequenced for a study of shared clonotypes between healthy human individuals. Measured with immunoSEQ multiplex PCR; TCRdb has only the in-frame clones, and not every one. The table has about 870,000 clones, 80% to 95% seen once; the top ten hold approximately 25%. In the naive CD8 group, cells lacked CD45RO and were positively selected for CCR7, so terminally differentiated effector memory CD45RA+ cells were left out. CDR3 length: 16 residues. V was cut by 2 bases and J by 2 bases, with 13 bases left in between. Looked up from germline, CDR1 is KGHSH and CDR2 is LQKENI.

This chain connects TRBV18 to TRBJ2-1; D may be TRBD2 (6 bases). Sequencing was performed on naive CD8+ T cells sorted from blood. The clonotype comes from a man younger than 45 in good health. The CDR3 DNA is TGTGCCAGCTCACCAGGTCCAACGGGGGCCTACAATGAGCAGTTCTTC. Translation gives CASSPGPTGAYNEQFF.